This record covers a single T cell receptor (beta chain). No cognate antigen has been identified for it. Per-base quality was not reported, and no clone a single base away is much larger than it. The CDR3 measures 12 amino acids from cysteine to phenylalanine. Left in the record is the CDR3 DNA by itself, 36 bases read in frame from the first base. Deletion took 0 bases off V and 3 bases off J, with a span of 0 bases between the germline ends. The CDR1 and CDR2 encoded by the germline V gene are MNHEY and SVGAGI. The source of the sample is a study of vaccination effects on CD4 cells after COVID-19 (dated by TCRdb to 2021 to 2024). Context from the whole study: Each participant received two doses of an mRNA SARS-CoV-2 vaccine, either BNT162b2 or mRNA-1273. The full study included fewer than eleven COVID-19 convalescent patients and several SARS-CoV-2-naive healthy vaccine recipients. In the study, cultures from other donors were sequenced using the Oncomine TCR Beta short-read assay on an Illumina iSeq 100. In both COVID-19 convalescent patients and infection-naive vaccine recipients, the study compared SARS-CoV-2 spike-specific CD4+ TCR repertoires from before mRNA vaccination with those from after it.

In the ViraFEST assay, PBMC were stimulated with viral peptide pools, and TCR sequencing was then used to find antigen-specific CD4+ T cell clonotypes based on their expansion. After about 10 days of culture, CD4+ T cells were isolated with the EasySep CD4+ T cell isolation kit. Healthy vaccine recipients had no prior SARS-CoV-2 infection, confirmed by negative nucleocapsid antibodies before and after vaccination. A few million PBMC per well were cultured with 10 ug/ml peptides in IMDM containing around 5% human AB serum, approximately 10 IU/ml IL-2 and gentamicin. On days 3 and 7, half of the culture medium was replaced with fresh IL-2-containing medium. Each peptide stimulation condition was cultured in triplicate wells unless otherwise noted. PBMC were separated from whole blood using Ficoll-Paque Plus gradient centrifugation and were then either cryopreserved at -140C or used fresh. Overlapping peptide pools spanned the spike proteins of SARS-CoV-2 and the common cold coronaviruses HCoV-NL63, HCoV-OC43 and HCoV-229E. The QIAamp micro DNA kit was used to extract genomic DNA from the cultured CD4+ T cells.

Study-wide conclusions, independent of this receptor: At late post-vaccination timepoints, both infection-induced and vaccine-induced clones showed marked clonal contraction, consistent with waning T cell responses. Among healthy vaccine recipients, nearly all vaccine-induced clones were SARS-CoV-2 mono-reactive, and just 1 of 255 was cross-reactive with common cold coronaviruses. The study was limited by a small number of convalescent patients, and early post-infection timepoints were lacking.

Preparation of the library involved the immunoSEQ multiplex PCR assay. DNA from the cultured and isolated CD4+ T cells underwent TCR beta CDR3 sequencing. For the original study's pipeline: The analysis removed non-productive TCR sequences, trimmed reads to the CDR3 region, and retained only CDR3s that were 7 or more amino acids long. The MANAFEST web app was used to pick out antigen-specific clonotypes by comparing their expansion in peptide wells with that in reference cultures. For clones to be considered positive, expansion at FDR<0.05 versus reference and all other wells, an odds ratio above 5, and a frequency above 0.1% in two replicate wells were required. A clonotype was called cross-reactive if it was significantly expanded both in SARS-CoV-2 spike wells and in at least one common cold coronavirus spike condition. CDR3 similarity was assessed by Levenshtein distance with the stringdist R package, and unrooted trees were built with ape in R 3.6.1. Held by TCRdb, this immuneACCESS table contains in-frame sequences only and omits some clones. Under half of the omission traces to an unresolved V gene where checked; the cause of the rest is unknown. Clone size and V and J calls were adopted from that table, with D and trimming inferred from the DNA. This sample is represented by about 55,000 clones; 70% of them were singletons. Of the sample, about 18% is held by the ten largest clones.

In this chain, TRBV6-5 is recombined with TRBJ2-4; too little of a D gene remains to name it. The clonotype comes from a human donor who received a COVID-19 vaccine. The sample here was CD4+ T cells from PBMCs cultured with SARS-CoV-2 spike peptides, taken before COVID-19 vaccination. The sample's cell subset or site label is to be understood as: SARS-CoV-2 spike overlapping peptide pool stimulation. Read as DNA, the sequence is TGTGCCAGCAGTTACTCCAAAAACATTCAGTACTTC. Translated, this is CASSYSKNIQYF.